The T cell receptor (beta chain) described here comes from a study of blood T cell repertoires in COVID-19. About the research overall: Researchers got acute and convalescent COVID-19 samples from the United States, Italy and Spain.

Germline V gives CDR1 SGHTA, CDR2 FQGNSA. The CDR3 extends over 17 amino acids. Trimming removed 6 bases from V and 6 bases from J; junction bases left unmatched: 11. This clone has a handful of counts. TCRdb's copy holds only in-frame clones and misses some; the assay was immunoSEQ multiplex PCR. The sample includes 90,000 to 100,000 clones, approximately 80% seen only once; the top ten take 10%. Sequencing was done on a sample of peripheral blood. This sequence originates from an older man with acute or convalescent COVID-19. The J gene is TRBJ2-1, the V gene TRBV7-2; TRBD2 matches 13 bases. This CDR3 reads CASRRTSGSVNGNEQFF. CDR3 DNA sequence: TGTGCCAGCAGGAGGACTAGCGGGAGTGTTAATGGCAATGAGCAGTTCTTC. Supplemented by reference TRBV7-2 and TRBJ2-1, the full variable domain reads GAGVSQSPSNKVTEKGKDVELRCDPISGHTALYWYRQSLGQGLEFLIYFQGNSAPDKSGLPSDRFSAERTGGSVSTLTIQRTQQEDSAVYLCASRRTSGSVNGNEQFFGPGTRLTVL.